These 26 T cell receptor beta chains were all obtained from the same sample, sequenced in a study of CXCR4 blockade with PD-1 therapy in pancreatic cancer. Profiling relied on immunoSEQ multiplex PCR, and the TCRdb table lists in-frame clones only, not all of them. The sample has some 4,500 clones, more than 45% seen once. Material: tumor tissue. The receptors here all came from a human donor with pancreatic ductal adenocarcinoma.

V gene TRBV25-1 combines with J gene TRBJ2-3, with D maybe TRBD1 (6 bases). The CDR3 consists of 16 residues. The germline CDR1 and CDR2 sequences are MGHDK and SYGVNS. V was shortened by 5 bases and J by 2 bases, with 17 bases between the two germline ends. CDR3 DNA sequence: TGTGCCAGCAGTAGCGGACAGTTTCCCCTCACAGATACGCAGTATTTT. This gives the protein CASSSGQFPLTDTQYF.

The J gene is TRBJ2-2, the V gene TRBV19; D gene uncertain. This CDR3 region has 14 residues. In germline, CDR1 is LNHDA, CDR2 SQIVND (reference sequence). V lost 1 base, J lost 0 bases, and 3 bases lay in between. CDR3 sequence: CASSIGSNTGELFF. CDR3 sequence (DNA): TGTGCCAGTAGTATAGGTTCGAACACCGGGGAGCTGTTTTTT.

This rearrangement joins TRBV27 to TRBJ2-1; D is possibly TRBD2 (5 bases). The ends were cut back, 2 bases at V and 4 bases at J, with 12 bases in the middle. This CDR3 comprises 15 residues. CDR1 MNHEY and CDR2 SMNVEV come from the germline V gene (reference sequence). This chain's CDR3 is CASSLRLTGYNEQFF. The DNA for the CDR3 is TGTGCCAGCAGTTTACGACTAACGGGTTACAATGAGCAGTTCTTC.

The gene calls are TRBV11-3 and TRBJ1-3, with D unresolved. The V gene lost 5 bases and the J gene lost 1 base, with 12 bases spanning the gap. The CDR3 consists of 15 residues. Germline V gene data show CDR1 as SGHNT and CDR2 as YENEEA. The CDR3 reads CASSRQRESGNTIYF. The CDR3 DNA follows: TGTGCCAGCAGCCGTCAGCGCGAGTCTGGAAACACCATATATTTT.

The chain recombines TRBV30 with TRBJ1-3; D gene unclear. Germline V gene lookup returns CDR1 GTSNPN and CDR2 SVGIG (reference sequence). Trimming shortened V by 8 bases and J by 0 bases, and 11 bases separated the two germline ends. The CDR3 extends over 13 amino acids. The CDR3 region has the DNA TGTGCCGCGGACCTACTCTCTGGAAACACCATATATTTT. This gives the protein CAADLLSGNTIYF.

The genes are TRBV6-8 and TRBJ2-5; D might be TRBD1 or TRBD2, each matching 5 bases. The CDR3 sequence is 14 residues long. V lost 7 bases, J lost 0 bases, and 12 bases lay in between. Per germline, CDR1 MNHGY and CDR2 SAAAGT. CDR3 sequence reads: CASNSGTYQETQYF. The CDR3 DNA sequence: TGTGCCAGCAACTCAGGGACGTACCAAGAGACCCAGTACTTC.

The chain has TRBV19 and TRBJ1-1; D is unresolved. With 6 bases removed from V and 1 base from J, the gap between germline ends came to 9 bases. Germline V gene lookup returns CDR1 LNHDA and CDR2 SQIVND (reference sequence). This CDR3 contains 13 residues. The CDR3 DNA reads TGTGCCAGTAGATTGACACAGAACACTGAAGCTTTCTTT. The encoded protein is CASRLTQNTEAFF. Supplemented by reference TRBV19 and TRBJ1-1, the full variable domain reads DGGITQSPKYLFRKEGQNVTLSCEQNLNHDAMYWYRQDPGQGLRLIYYSQIVNDFQKGDIAEGYSVSREKKESFPLTVTSAQKNPTAFYLCASRLTQNTEAFFGQGTRLTVV.

This clone has just a few counts. One or more nucleotides could not be called with certainty, so the encoded amino acid is given as X. The gene calls are TRBV7-5 and TRBJ2-2. TRBV7-5 counts as a pseudogene. CDR3 length: 14 amino acids. This CDR3 is CASXGGAVTGELFF. The CDR3 DNA reads as TGTGCCAGCRGGGGAGGTGCGGTCACCGGGGAGCTGTTTTTT.

Only one count was recorded for this clone. This chain connects TRBV14 to TRBJ2-3; D not resolved. The V and J ends lost 1 base and 5 bases respectively, with 16 bases between them. The germline V gene has CDR1 SGHDN and CDR2 FVKESK. This CDR3 region has 16 residues. CDR3 sequence (DNA): TGTGCCAGCAGCCAAGCCATGTCCTCCAGTGGAGATACGCAGTATTTT. It is translated as CASSQAMSSSGDTQYF.

The chain uses TRBV5-1 and TRBJ2-3; 12 nucleotides match TRBD1. The CDR3 spans 16 residues. The germline CDR1 and CDR2 sequences are SGHRS and YFSETQ. The ends lost 4 bases at V and 1 base at J; junction bases unmatched: 4. CDR3 loop: CASSPGQGAGTDTQYF. The DNA of the CDR3 is TGCGCCAGCAGCCCGGGACAGGGGGCAGGCACAGATACGCAGTATTTT.

This clone was found a few times. The rearrangement links TRBV19 to TRBJ2-2, with D hard to call. This CDR3 is 14 amino acids long. Trimming removed 3 bases at V and 4 bases at J, with 9 bases between. The germline CDR1 and CDR2 sequences are LNHDA and SQIVND (reference sequence). The CDR3 DNA follows: TGTGCCAGTAGTATCCCCTACGGCACCGGGGAGCTGTTTTTT. It yields the protein CASSIPYGTGELFF.

This chain uses TRBV30 with TRBJ2-5, with D maybe TRBD1 (6 bases). The CDR3 totals 13 residues. Trimming left V 3 bases short and J 2 bases short, with 10 bases between. Germline V gene lookup returns CDR1 GTSNPN and CDR2 SVGIG (reference sequence). The DNA of the CDR3 is TGTGCCTGGAGCCCAGGGGTTCAAGAGACCCAGTACTTC. Translation gives CAWSPGVQETQYF.

This clone was detected only once. The J gene is TRBJ1-1, the V gene TRBV19; D possibly corresponds to TRBD1 (6 bases). Trimming left V 3 bases short and J 3 bases short, with 8 bases between. The germline CDR1 and CDR2 sequences are LNHDA and SQIVND (reference sequence). The CDR3 runs 13 residues. CDR3 coding DNA: TGTGCCAGTAGTATGAACAGGGACACTGAAGCTTTCTTT. Amino acid sequence: CASSMNRDTEAFF.

The rearrangement uses TRBV6-8 and TRBJ2-7; D is undetermined. Trimming removed 0 bases from V and 8 bases from J, with 14 bases in between. Germline V gene sequence: CDR1 MNHGY, CDR2 SAAAGT. CDR3 length: 14 amino acids. The CDR3 protein is CASSYSRSSVKQYF. The CDR3 coding sequence is TGTGCCAGCAGTTACTCGAGGTCTTCAGTTAAGCAGTACTTC.

This clone was seen only a few times. The chain links TRBV9 to TRBJ2-2, with a tentative D call TRBD1 (6 bases). The V gene's germline CDR1 is SGDLS and CDR2 YYNGEE. This CDR3 spans 16 amino acids. Trimming took 4 bases from V and 0 from J, leaving 13 bases between them. CDR3 protein: CASSPGRTANTGELFF. The CDR3 nucleotides read TGTGCCAGCAGCCCTGGGCGGACAGCGAACACCGGGGAGCTGTTTTTT.

This clone is classed as medium-sized. The V call is TRBV6-1, the J call TRBJ1-2, with D uncertain. Germline values: CDR1 MNHNS, CDR2 SASEGT. The CDR3 is made up of 15 amino acids. Trimming pared 1 base from V and 8 bases from J, leaving 17 bases between. The DNA of the CDR3 is TGTGCCAGCAGTGAAGGCGCGGGCAGCGCTTGGGGCTACACCTTC. Translation gives CASSEGAGSAWGYTF.

This chain joins TRBV28 and TRBJ2-3, with D hard to call. Germline lookup yields CDR1 MDHEN and CDR2 SYDVKM. Trimming cost V 2 bases and J 6 bases, with 6 bases left between them. The CDR3 covers 12 residues. CDR3 protein: CASSLQRDTQYF. The CDR3 DNA reads as TGTGCCAGCAGTTTACAGAGGGATACGCAGTATTTT.

The chain couples TRBV19 to TRBJ1-1, with unresolved D. Germline V lookup: CDR1 LNHDA, CDR2 SQIVND (reference sequence). The V end lost 5 bases, the J end lost 4 bases, and 11 bases lay between the germline ends. CDR3 length equals 13 residues. The CDR3 nucleotides are TGTGCCAGTAGTGTGGGTTGGGGCACTGAAGCTTTCTTT. Its translation: CASSVGWGTEAFF.

The V call is TRBV6-8, the J call TRBJ2-7, with 7 bases aligning to TRBD1. This CDR3 has 12 residues. The germline V gene encodes CDR1 MNHGY and CDR2 SAAAGT. The V segment lost 7 bases and the J segment 6 bases; nucleotides outside the gene matches: 6. The CDR3 region is CASISQGREQYF. CDR3 nucleotide sequence: TGTGCCAGCATCTCACAGGGGCGCGAGCAGTACTTC.

This clone was recorded once. The chain recombines TRBV19 with TRBJ1-2, with D perhaps matching TRBD1 (6 bases). V gave up 9 bases and J gave up 2 bases, with 16 bases separating them. The CDR3 sequence is 14 residues long. Germline loops: CDR1 LNHDA, CDR2 SQIVND (reference sequence). CDR3 nucleotide sequence: TGTGCCAGCAGAATCGTAGGGGGGAACTATGGCTACACCTTC. It translates to CASRIVGGNYGYTF.

V is TRBV15 and J is TRBJ2-3; D ambiguous. V lost 2 bases to trimming and J lost 1 base, with 7 bases between them. Germline-derived CDR1 and CDR2 are LNHNV and YYDKDF (reference sequence). The CDR3 spans 14 residues. The CDR3 DNA reads TGTGCCACCAGCAGAACCAGCGGCACAGATACGCAGTATTTT. Its protein is CATSRTSGTDTQYF.

The table lists this clone with a count of one. The rearrangement links TRBV29-1 to TRBJ2-5; no clear D gene. The CDR3 extends over 12 amino acids. Trimming pared 3 bases from V and 0 bases from J, leaving 5 bases between. The germline CDR1 and CDR2 sequences are SQVTM and ANQGSEA. The CDR3 nucleotides are TGCAGCGTTGAGATGTACCAAGAGACCCAGTACTTC. It yields the protein CSVEMYQETQYF.

This chain connects TRBV23-1 to TRBJ1-1; no definite D call. TRBV23-1 is given ORF status, its function remaining uncertain. This CDR3 region has 18 residues. Trimming cost V 4 bases and J 10 bases, with 31 bases left between them. CDR3 DNA sequence: TGCGCCAGCAGTCCTCGCCCGACTGGACTCAGTTTGGACTCGGGAGCTTTCTTT. As protein: CASSPRPTGLSLDSGAFF.

The chain couples TRBV30 to TRBJ2-7, with 7 bases that match TRBD1. Germline V gives CDR1 GTSNPN, CDR2 SVGIG (reference sequence). The V segment lost 5 bases and the J segment 3 bases; nucleotides outside the gene matches: 7. The length of the CDR3 is 13 residues. CDR3 amino acids: CAWWTGSGYEQYF. In DNA, the CDR3 is TGTGCCTGGTGGACAGGTTCGGGCTACGAGCAGTACTTC.

V is TRBV19 and J is TRBJ2-1; 8 nucleotides agree with TRBD2. V was clipped by 5 bases and J by 7 bases; unmatched bases: 4. Germline CDR1 reads LNHDA; CDR2 reads SQIVND (reference sequence). The CDR3 has 13 amino acids. The CDR3 sequence: CASSLGLGNEQFF. The CDR3 region has the DNA TGTGCCAGTAGTCTGGGACTAGGTAATGAGCAGTTCTTC.

This clone has more than one count but fewer than ten. The chain couples TRBV6-8 to TRBJ2-6; D unclear. Germline CDR1 is MNHGY and CDR2 is SAAAGT. V lost 2 bases and J 1 base, leaving 3 bases between the germline ends. The CDR3 is 14 residues long. The CDR3 here is CASSYISGANVLTF. The CDR3 bases are TGTGCCAGCAGTTACATATCTGGGGCCAACGTCCTGACTTTC.